The rows below give T cell receptor beta chains drawn from one sample of a study of blood T cell repertoires in COVID-19. The method was immunoSEQ multiplex PCR; TCRdb's version includes in-frame clones alone and lacks a portion of them. The profile shows fewer than 300,000 clones, roughly 85% of them singletons. The sample was peripheral blood. These receptor sequences come from a woman aged 70-85 years with active or convalescent COVID-19. Each CDR3 is given with its conserved first and last residue. D genes are given only for firm matches. Size is stated for part of the rows, as once, few or many counts, or as a class when the clone is expanded.

d_call	v_call	clone_size	j_call	cdr3_nt	cdr3_aa
.	TRBV7-8	.	TRBJ2-5	TGTGCCAGCAGCGACTCGGAGACCCAGTACTTC	CASSDSETQYF
.	TRBV9	.	TRBJ1-2	TGTGCCAGCAGCGGGGCAAACATTGGATACTATGGCTACACCTTC	CASSGANIGYYGYTF
.	TRBV4-1	few	TRBJ2-7	TGCGCCAGCAGCCAAGAACCACAGAGTGAGCAGTACTTC	CASSQEPQSEQYF
.	TRBV19	.	TRBJ2-5	TGTGCCAGTAGCCAGATCCTCCAAGAGACCCAGTACTTC	CASSQILQETQYF
.	TRBV11-2	.	TRBJ2-1	TGTGCCAGCAGCTTAGATCCCCCCTCACTAGTAGCCGGGTACAATGAGCAGTTCTTC	CASSLDPPSLVAGYNEQFF
.	TRBV5-6	once	TRBJ1-2	TGTGCCAGCAGCTTGACAGCTAACTATGGCTACACCTTC	CASSLTANYGYTF
TRBD2	TRBV11-3	few	TRBJ2-1	TGTGCCAGCAGCAGCCGCGGGGGAGGGTCCTACAATGAGCAGTTCTTC	CASSSRGGGSYNEQFF
.	TRBV7-8	.	TRBJ2-2	TGTGCCAGCAGTTACAGGGATCACACCGGGGAGCTGTTTTTT	CASSYRDHTGELFF
.	TRBV9	.	TRBJ2-2	TGTGCCAGCAGCGTGGGACACAACACCGGGGAGCTGTTTTTT	CASSVGHNTGELFF
.	TRBV20-1	.	TRBJ2-7	TGCAGTGCTAGTTATCGTCGGGGGACCTACGAGCAGTACTTC	CSASYRRGTYEQYF
.	TRBV5-4	few	TRBJ2-2	TGTGCCAGCAGCTTGGAACCGGCGGGGGCCTACACCGGGGAGCTGTTTTTT	CASSLEPAGAYTGELFF
.	TRBV14	.	TRBJ2-2	TGTGCCAGCAGCCGAGGGGGAATTAGAAGTACCGGGGAGCTGTTTTTT	CASSRGGIRSTGELFF
TRBD2	TRBV28	.	TRBJ2-3	TGTGCCAGCAGCACACGCCTAGCGGGAGAAAGAGATACGCAGTATTTT	CASSTRLAGERDTQYF
.	TRBV5-1	.	TRBJ1-1	TGCGCCAGCAGCTTGGAGGGGTTCGCTGAAGCTTTCTTT	CASSLEGFAEAFF
TRBD2	TRBV7-8	once	TRBJ2-3	TGTGCCAGCAGCTTAGCGGAGGGAGGGAGGTCAGATACGCAGTATTTT	CASSLAEGGRSDTQYF
.	TRBV19	.	TRBJ2-2	TGTGCCAGTAGCTTAATGGGCCCGAACACCGGGGAGCTGTTTTTT	CASSLMGPNTGELFF
.	TRBV10-3	.	TRBJ1-1	TGTGCCATCAGTGTGCGGGGTAACACTGAAGCTTTCTTT	CAISVRGNTEAFF
TRBD1	TRBV10-1	few	TRBJ1-2	TGCGCCAGCAGCCGGGACAGGGAGTCCCTGTATGGCTACACCTTC	CASSRDRESLYGYTF
.	TRBV5-6	.	TRBJ2-5	TGTGCCAGCAGCCGTGGGTGGGGCCTCCAAGAGACCCAGTACTTC	CASSRGWGLQETQYF
TRBD2	TRBV4-2	.	TRBJ2-6	TGTGCCAGCAGCCAAGAGAGGAGGACTAGCGGGACTTGGGGGGCCAACGTCCTGACTTTC	CASSQERRTSGTWGANVLTF
TRBD2	TRBV6-2/TRBV6-3	.	TRBJ2-7	TGTGCCAGCAGTTGGAAGCGGGGGGCCCGTCCTGAGCAGTACTTC	CASSWKRGARPEQYF
.	TRBV28	.	TRBJ1-2	TGTGCCAGCAGTTTGGGGCAGGGAGGGGACTATGGCTACACCTTC	CASSLGQGGDYGYTF
TRBD2	TRBV7-2	.	TRBJ2-3	TGTGCCAGCAGCTCCGCCTGGACTAGCGGGGGGTACACAGATACGCAGTATTTT	CASSSAWTSGGYTDTQYF
TRBD2	TRBV5-6	.	TRBJ2-5	TGTGCCAGCAGCTCCCCAGGGAGGGCGGAGACCCAGTACTTC	CASSSPGRAETQYF
TRBD1	TRBV7-9	.	TRBJ1-2	TGTGCCAGCACCCTACAGGGGCCTCTACAGGGCTATGGCTACACCTTC	CASTLQGPLQGYGYTF
.	TRBV18	.	TRBJ2-7	TGTGCCAGCTCACCTCAGGGGATGAGCTACGAGCAGTACTTC	CASSPQGMSYEQYF
.	TRBV25-1	.	TRBJ1-1	TGTGCCAGCAGATCTCAGGGCGGTGAAGCTTTCTTT	CASRSQGGEAFF
TRBD1	TRBV5-6	.	TRBJ1-3	TGTGCCAGCGCCCGCAGGGGGTCTGGAAACACCATATATTTT	CASARRGSGNTIYF
TRBD1	TRBV10-3	.	TRBJ1-2	TGTGCCGTTAGACAGGGATTATTTAACTATGGCTACACCTTC	CAVRQGLFNYGYTF
.	TRBV2	.	TRBJ2-7	TGTGCCAGCAGTGTGAGGGTGCCCGGGGGAAACGAGCAGTACTTC	CASSVRVPGGNEQYF
TRBD2	TRBV27	.	TRBJ2-7	TGTGCCAGCAGTACGCGACTAGCCGCAGAGCAGTACTTC	CASSTRLAAEQYF
TRBD2	TRBV11-3	.	TRBJ2-5	TGTGCCAGCAGCCCGGGAGGCCTTACTCAAGAGACCCAGTACTTC	CASSPGGLTQETQYF
TRBD2	TRBV11-2	.	TRBJ2-7	TGTGCCAGCCAACGCGGGGGGTTCTACGAGCAGTACTTC	CASQRGGFYEQYF
.	TRBV3-1/TRBV3-2	.	TRBJ2-1	TGTGCCAGCAGCACCCAGGGTTTCTCCTACAATGAGCAGTTCTTC	CASSTQGFSYNEQFF
.	TRBV9	.	TRBJ2-7	TGTGCCAAAAGCGGGGCAGGGGGCGAATGTTCCTACGAGCAGTACTTC	CAKSGAGGECSYEQYF
TRBD2	TRBV28	once	TRBJ2-3	TGTGCCAGCAGTTCCCCCTTAGCGGGAGGCTACATAGATACGCAGTATTTT	CASSSPLAGGYIDTQYF
.	TRBV18	.	TRBJ2-1	TGTGCCAGCTCACCACCGGGACTTGAGTACAATGAGCAGTTCTTC	CASSPPGLEYNEQFF
TRBD2	TRBV6-2/TRBV6-3	.	TRBJ2-1	TGTGCCAGCAGTTACCTCGGGGCTAGCGGGGGCCACAATGAGCAGTTCTTC	CASSYLGASGGHNEQFF
.	TRBV30	few	TRBJ2-5	TGTGCCTGGAGTGTACTTGGAGAGACCCAGTACTTC	CAWSVLGETQYF
TRBD2	TRBV5-1	.	TRBJ2-7	TGCGCCAGCAGCTTGGGGGACTACAGTACCTACGAGCAGTACTTC	CASSLGDYSTYEQYF
TRBD1	TRBV12-3/TRBV12-4	.	TRBJ2-4	TGTGCCAGCACCCTGGACAGGGGTGGCATTCAGTACTTC	CASTLDRGGIQYF
.	TRBV5-1	.	TRBJ1-6	TGCGCCAGCAGCGTCCGGGTCGAAGGTTCACCCCTCCACTTT	CASSVRVEGSPLHF
.	TRBV5-1	few	TRBJ1-5	TGCGCCAGCAGCCGGTCGGGGGTCAATCAGCCCCAGCATTTT	CASSRSGVNQPQHF
.	TRBV16	.	TRBJ1-2	TGTGCCAGCAGCCAATATGGGGGGATACGAGGCTACACCTTC	CASSQYGGIRGYTF
.	TRBV2	.	TRBJ2-1	TGTGCCAGCAGTGAACCCCAACCCTACTACAATGAGCAGTTCTTC	CASSEPQPYYNEQFF
TRBD2	TRBV3-1/TRBV3-2	.	TRBJ2-1	TGTGCCAGCAGCCAAGGGCGTCTAGCGGGAGGGTCCTACAATGAGCAGTTCTTC	CASSQGRLAGGSYNEQFF
.	TRBV10-2	.	TRBJ2-7	TGCGCCAGCAGTGGAAGGCGAGGGACCTACGAGCAGTACTTC	CASSGRRGTYEQYF
.	TRBV28	.	TRBJ2-7	TGTGCCAGCAGTTTGGAGGGTACCAGCTACGAGCAGTACTTC	CASSLEGTSYEQYF